This T cell receptor (beta chain) derives from a study of T cells in Graves' hyperthyroidism and ophthalmopathy. Across the study: The initial diagnosis was the point when peripheral blood was collected, ahead of any treatment. The study's findings and limits: Median prediction lead before ophthalmopathy onset was around seven months with the model. Ophthalmopathy cases were set apart from stable hyperthyroidism by a 13 V-J model.

This clonotype was seen more than once but under ten times. Its matching antigen is unknown. TCR beta CDR3 sequences were amplified from RNA transcripts. Initially, a first-round RT-PCR of the TCR CDR3 employed the HTBI primer set. MiXCR was run by TCRdb on the multiplex PCR reads, yielding one entry per CDR3 protein. The table includes about 500,000 distinct CDR3 sequences, 14% detected once. CDR3 length: 16 amino acids. J lost 0 bases, V lost 0 bases, and 4 bases had no gene match. Germline values: CDR1 DFQATT, CDR2 SNEGSKA (reference sequence). V is TRBV20-1 and J is TRBJ2-3; 9 nucleotides agree with TRBD2. This receptor was identified in a woman between 18 and 29 years old with Graves' hyperthyroidism. Sequencing was done on a sample of blood. The CDR3, as DNA: TGCAGTGCTAGAGATGTCCTAGCGGGGAGCACAGATACGCAGTATTTT. Translating gives CSARDVLAGSTDTQYF.